This T cell receptor (beta chain) was found in a study of cytomegalovirus exposure and HLA in healthy donors. The CDR3 sequence is 15 residues long. V shed 1 base and J shed 1 base, with 11 bases lying between them. Germline values: CDR1 MDHEN, CDR2 SYDVKM. Measured with immunoSEQ multiplex PCR; TCRdb has only the in-frame clones, and not every one. The top ten clones hold just over 3% of a sample with 55,000 to 65,000 clones, over 75% of them seen once. The sequencing sample was made of PBMCs. This clonotype was obtained from a man between 18 and 29 years old in good health and CMV-seronegative. V is TRBV28 and J is TRBJ2-7; a weak D match, TRBD1 (5 bases). DNA for the CDR3: TGTGCCAGCAGTTTATATCGACAGCCATCCTACGAGCAGTACTTC. It encodes CASSLYRQPSYEQYF.